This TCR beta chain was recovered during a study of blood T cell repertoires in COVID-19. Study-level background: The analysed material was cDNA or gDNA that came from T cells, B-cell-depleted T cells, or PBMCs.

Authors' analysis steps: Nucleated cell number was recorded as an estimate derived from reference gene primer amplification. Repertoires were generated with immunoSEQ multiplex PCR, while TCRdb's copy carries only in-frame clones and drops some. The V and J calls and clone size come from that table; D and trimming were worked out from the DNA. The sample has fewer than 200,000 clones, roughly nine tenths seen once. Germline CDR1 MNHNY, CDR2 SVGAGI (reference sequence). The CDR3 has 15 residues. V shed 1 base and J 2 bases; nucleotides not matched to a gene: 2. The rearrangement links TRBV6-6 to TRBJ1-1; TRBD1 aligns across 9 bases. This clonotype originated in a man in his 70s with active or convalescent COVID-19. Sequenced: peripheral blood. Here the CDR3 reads CASSYWGQGNTEAFF. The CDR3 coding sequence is TGTGCCAGCAGTTACTGGGGACAGGGAAACACTGAAGCTTTCTTT.